This record concerns one TCR beta chain sequence. TCRdb processed the 5' RACE reads anew with MiXCR; each CDR3 protein has one entry. The table has 350,000 to 400,000 distinct CDR3 sequences, roughly 21% seen once; the top ten hold about 12%. The record originates from a study of T-cell memory formation after mild COVID-19. With 4 bases removed from V and 0 bases from J, the gap between germline ends came to 13 bases. This CDR3 is built from 15 residues. CDR1 SGHRS and CDR2 YFSETQ come from the germline V gene. What was sequenced was PBMCs or a T cell subset sorted from them (not recorded which). This TCR was sampled from an adult woman who had mild COVID-19 (a few samples of this study predate the infection). Cell type and time point are not known. The chain combines TRBV5-1 with TRBJ1-1; a possible D gene is TRBD1 (6 bases). The chain's CDR3 is CASSLDRPVNTEAFF. The CDR3 nucleotides read TGCGCCAGCAGCCTAGACAGGCCGGTGAACACTGAAGCTTTCTTT. Combining the CDR3 with reference TRBV5-1 and TRBJ1-1 gives the whole variable domain KAGVTQTPRYLIKTRGQQVTLSCSPISGHRSVSWYQQTPGQGLQFLFEYFSETQRNKGNFPGRFSGRQFSNSRSEMNVSTLELGDSALYLCASSLDRPVNTEAFFGQGTRLTVV.